Included here is one T cell receptor beta chain sequence, with context. Its cognate antigen is unknown. This specimen comes from a study of T cell responses to AZD1222 COVID-19 vaccine. Whole-study context: Combined were second doses at about 4 or about 12 weeks.

This table comes from immunoSEQ multiplex PCR, and its TCRdb copy is limited to in-frame clones, with some not included. The sample shows some 120,000 clones, about 89% of them seen only once. The CDR3 extends over 13 amino acids. Germline V gives CDR1 KGHSH, CDR2 LQKENI. V lost 6 bases, J lost 3 bases, and 12 bases lay in between. Study-level results: In a largely white British group with more females than males, clonal diversity was possibly underestimated. Repertoire sampling was restricted to post-peak T cell response timepoints.

The material sequenced was peripheral blood, taken on day 0 of AZD1222 vaccination. This chain uses TRBV18 with TRBJ2-7; perhaps TRBD2 as D (5 bases). The receptor's source is an adult in good health. This chain's CDR3 is CASSSQTNYEQYF. As DNA, the CDR3 is TGTGCCAGCTCGAGCCAGACTAACTACGAGCAGTACTTC.